By share, the clone carrying this TCR beta chain ranks as medium-sized. What it binds is not known. This entry is derived from a study of metastatic and nonmetastatic thyroid tumors. Overall study: Both malignant and benign thyroid patients supplied peripheral blood and tumor or nodule tissue samples, across which the repertoires of these patients were then compared. General observations from the study: Benign nodules reportedly had significantly lower TCR beta diversity than malignant thyroid tumors in blood and tumor.

Original analysis: For papillary thyroid cancer, a distant-metastasis classifier was constructed from CDR3 differences observed across clinicopathological groups. TCRdb re-called clones from the PCR reads using MiXCR. TCRdb's processing, not the study's, gives the V and J calls here. The sample includes 15,000 to 20,000 clones, more than 25% of them seen just once. There were no patients who had received any treatment before thyroid surgery. The clonotype comes from a female donor with papillary thyroid cancer or a benign thyroid nodule (not recorded which). Some clones in this sample may be carry-over from other donors' samples. Sequencing used tumor tissue.

The CDR3 coding sequence is TGTGCCAGCAGTTTATGGGGGACTAGCGGATCCTACAATGAGCAGTTCTTC. It translates to CASSLWGTSGSYNEQFF. The chain links TRBV27 to TRBJ2-1; TRBD2 matches 11 bases. V was pared by 1 base and J by 1 base, with 3 bases of the junction left unmatched. CDR1 and CDR2 from the germline V gene are MNHEY and SMNVEV (reference sequence). This CDR3 region has 17 residues.